The rows below give T cell receptor beta chains drawn from one sample of a study of T-cell memory formation after mild COVID-19. In TCRdb, the 5' RACE reads were re-called with MiXCR into one record per CDR3 protein. In the table there are about 340,000 distinct CDR3 sequences, approximately 12% of which are singletons. What was sequenced was PBMCs or a T cell subset sorted from them (not recorded which). Source of these receptors: a young man who had mild COVID-19 (a few samples of this study predate the infection). Cell type and time point are not known. CDR3s include the opening cysteine and the closing phenylalanine or tryptophan. D genes are given only for firm matches. Only some rows state a clone size, as once, few, many or a class for expanded clones.

j_call d_call cdr3_length clone_size v_call cdr3_nt cdr3_aa
TRBJ1-1 NA 14 few TRBV13 TGTGCCAGCAGCTTATTGGGCAGCAACACTGAAGCTTTCTTT CASSLLGSNTEAFF
TRBJ2-5 TRBD1 16 NA TRBV20-1 TGCAGTGCCTCAAACCTTAGGACAGGGTACCAAGAGACCCAGTACTTC CSASNLRTGYQETQYF
TRBJ2-3 TRBD2 15 few TRBV12-3/TRBV12-4 TGTGCCAGCAGGCGGACTAGCGGGGCTCCAGATACGCAGTATTTT CASRRTSGAPDTQYF
TRBJ2-4 NA 16 NA TRBV12-3/TRBV12-4 TGTGCCAGCAGTTTACCCGGGACAGCGGGCAAAAACATTCAGTACTTC CASSLPGTAGKNIQYF
TRBJ1-4 NA 16 few TRBV6-5 TGTGCCAGCAGTTACTCGTCTGGGAGGGGGGATGAAAAACTGTTTTTT CASSYSSGRGDEKLFF
TRBJ1-5 NA 14 few TRBV20-1 TGCAGTACCGCCCGCCAAGGGGGTTTTCAGCCCCAGCATTTT CSTARQGGFQPQHF
TRBJ2-2 NA 14 few TRBV11-2 TGTGCCAGCAGCTTTCCCGGGGGCCCAAGGGAGCTGTTTTTT CASSFPGGPRELFF
TRBJ2-1 TRBD2 18 few TRBV5-1 TGCGCCAGCAGTCCCGACCCACGACTAGCGGGGTCCTACAATGAGCAGTTCTTC CASSPDPRLAGSYNEQFF
TRBJ2-1 TRBD2 14 NA TRBV7-2 TGTGCCAGCAGTGGCGGGAGGGCCTACAATGAGCAGTTCTTC CASSGGRAYNEQFF
TRBJ2-7 NA 13 many TRBV11-2 TGTGCCAGCAGCTTAGATGCAGGTCATGAGCAGTACTTC CASSLDAGHEQYF
TRBJ1-1 NA 16 few TRBV12-3/TRBV12-4 TGTGCCAGCAGAGACCCCTTAACACGCACGAACACTGAAGCTTTCTTT CASRDPLTRTNTEAFF
TRBJ2-5 NA 15 NA TRBV11-1 TGTGCCAGCAGCGTACCGGGGCGGGCTGGGGAGACCCAGTACTTC CASSVPGRAGETQYF
TRBJ2-3 TRBD2 19 few TRBV2 TGTGCCAGCAGTGAAGCCGGCCTCCACGAACTAGCGGGGACAGATACGCAGTATTTT CASSEAGLHELAGTDTQYF
TRBJ2-2 NA 12 NA TRBV6-1 TGTGCCAGCACCCGAAGGGACGGGGAGCTGTTTTTT CASTRRDGELFF
TRBJ2-1 NA 10 many TRBV12-3/TRBV12-4 TGTGCCAGCAAGGTCAATGAGCAGTTCTTC CASKVNEQFF
TRBJ2-5 NA 14 few TRBV5-1 TGCGCCAGCAGCCGGGGCGACAGCCAAGAGACCCAGTACTTC CASSRGDSQETQYF
TRBJ1-1 NA 13 few TRBV12-5 TGTGCTAGTGGTTGGGAGGGTCTCACTGAAGCTTTCTTT CASGWEGLTEAFF
TRBJ2-5 NA 13 many TRBV5-1 TGCGCCAGCAGCTCTGGCAGACAAGAGACCCAGTACTTC CASSSGRQETQYF
TRBJ1-1 NA 17 NA TRBV11-2 TGTGCCAGCAGCTTAGAGGCGCTCGGGCCCCTAGGGACTGAAGCTTTCTTT CASSLEALGPLGTEAFF
TRBJ1-1 NA 13 NA TRBV7-2 TGTGCCAGCAGTTCGGGCCCGAGGGGGAAAGCTTTCTTT CASSSGPRGKAFF
TRBJ2-3 NA 16 few TRBV5-8 TGTGCCAGCATCGAGACCCCGATGCACGGGAAAGATACGCAGTATTTT CASIETPMHGKDTQYF
TRBJ2-5 NA 13 few TRBV2 TGTGCCAGCAGTGATGTGGGTGCAGAGACCCAGTACTTC CASSDVGAETQYF
TRBJ2-5 NA 15 NA TRBV5-1 TGCGCCAGCAGCCAGACGGGACGGACGGAAGAGACCCAGTACTTC CASSQTGRTEETQYF